The 24 T cell receptor beta chains below all came from one sample that was sequenced in a study of response to subunit inactivated influenza vaccine. MiXCR, applied by TCRdb to the RT-PCR reads, yields one record per CDR3 protein. Of around 760,000 distinct CDR3 sequences in the sample, more than 11% were seen once. The sample in question was PBMCs from blood, obtained 14 to 15 days before vaccination. The receptors derive from a middle-aged man who received an inactivated influenza vaccine.

Only a few counts were recorded for this clonotype. The chain employs TRBV7-8 and TRBJ2-1; D call uncertain. The CDR3 is 14 residues long. Per germline, CDR1 SGHVS and CDR2 FQNEAQ. Trimming took off 6 bases at V and 6 bases at J, with 15 bases between the two ends. In DNA, the CDR3 is TGTGCCAGCAGGATCAACGTCCACGGCAATGAGCAGTTCTTC. Encoded protein: CASRINVHGNEQFF.

This clonotype was observed a handful of times. The V and J genes are TRBV20-1 and TRBJ2-5, with D tentatively TRBD1 (7 bases). There are 15 residues in the CDR3. CDR1 and CDR2 (germline): DFQATT, SNEGSKA (reference sequence). V gave up 0 bases and J gave up 5 bases, with 16 bases separating them. CDR3 in amino acids: CSARDSLARGETQYF. CDR3 in DNA: TGCAGTGCTAGAGATTCACTAGCCAGGGGGGAGACCCAGTACTTC.

The genes are TRBV12-3 or TRBV12-4 and TRBJ1-5; D is possibly TRBD1 (5 bases). The CDR3 sequence is 16 residues long. Between the trimmed V and J ends, which lost 5 bases and 0 bases, there was a span of 14 bases. CDR3 bases: TGTGCCAGCAGTCGCCGACAGTCCACTAGCAATCAGCCCCAGCATTTT. This sequence encodes CASSRRQSTSNQPQHF.

This clonotype showed up just a few times. This chain joins TRBV18 and TRBJ1-5; D might be TRBD1 (5 bases). Per germline, CDR1 KGHSH and CDR2 LQKENI. CDR3 length equals 14 residues. V lost 6 bases and J lost 6, with 15 bases in between. CDR3 sequence reads: CASSPTMGGQPQHF. DNA of the CDR3: TGTGCCAGCTCCCCGACCATGGGGGGTCAGCCCCAGCATTTT.

For the CDR3, the DNA is TGTGCCAGCAGCCCGGAGCGGATGCGCCAAGAGACCCAGTACTTC. Translation: CASSPERMRQETQYF. This chain connects TRBV9 to TRBJ2-5, with TRBD2 as a possible D gene (5 bases). The V gene's germline CDR1 is SGDLS and CDR2 YYNGEE. The CDR3 covers 15 residues. Trimming removed 4 bases from V and 1 base from J, with 14 bases in between.

This clonotype was seen ten or more times. The chain is built from TRBV2 and TRBJ1-2; D remains ambiguous. CDR1 SNHLY and CDR2 FYNNEI come from the germline V gene. V lost 1 base and J lost 1, with 10 bases in between. The CDR3 extends over 15 amino acids. The CDR3 DNA follows: TGTGCCAGCAGTGAAGGCTCAGAGTTTAACTATGGCTACACCTTC. This codes for CASSEGSEFNYGYTF.

The chain employs TRBV5-1 and TRBJ2-2; D is undetermined. V dropped 0 bases and J dropped 6 bases, with 9 bases sitting between them. Germline values: CDR1 SGHRS, CDR2 YFSETQ. This CDR3 has 14 residues. The CDR3 sequence: CASSLAIYSGELFF. Written as DNA, the CDR3 is TGCGCCAGCAGCTTGGCCATATATTCCGGGGAGCTGTTTTTT.

The gene calls are TRBV27 and TRBJ2-7; D is uncertain. Germline V gene lookup returns CDR1 MNHEY and CDR2 SMNVEV (reference sequence). The CDR3 is 13 residues long. Trimming shortened V by 6 bases and J by 2 bases, and 11 bases separated the two germline ends. CDR3 nucleotide sequence: TGTGCCAGCAGCTCAAAGTCAGCCTACGAGCAGTACTTC. Translation gives CASSSKSAYEQYF.

A remark on this clonotype: The junction differs from germline at one of its ends, possibly a read error. The rearrangement uses TRBV7-7 and TRBJ2-2; D remains ambiguous. Per the germline V gene, CDR1 is SSHAT and CDR2 is FNYEAQ (reference sequence). CDR3 length: 14 amino acids. The CDR3 nucleotides read TGTGCTAGCAGTCAAGCTTTCAACACCGGGGAGCTGTTTTTT. Translating gives CASSQAFNTGELFF.

CDR3 DNA: TGTGCCACCAGCTTTCGACAGGGGGTGCGATCTGGGGCCAACGTCCTGACTTTC. Its protein product is CATSFRQGVRSGANVLTF. The chain joins TRBV15 to TRBJ2-6; the match to TRBD1 covers 9 bases. The CDR3 loop spans 18 amino acids. Germline CDR1 reads LNHNV; CDR2 reads YYDKDF (reference sequence). With V trimmed by 5 bases and J by 1 base, 9 bases remained unmatched.

This clonotype was counted only a few times. In nucleotides, the CDR3 is TGTGCCAGCAGCCGGGGGACTAGCGGGAGAGAGACCCAGTACTTC. Amino acid sequence: CASSRGTSGRETQYF. The V gene is TRBV11-2, the J gene TRBJ2-5; the match to TRBD2 covers 14 bases. Trimming removed 5 bases from V and 4 bases from J; junction bases left unmatched: 3. The CDR3 covers 15 residues. Per the germline V gene, CDR1 is SGHAT and CDR2 is FQNNGV. The variable domain in full, completed from reference TRBV11-2 and TRBJ2-5, reads EAGVAQSPRYKIIEKRQSVAFWCNPISGHATLYWYQQILGQGPKLLIQFQNNGVVDDSQLPKDRFSAERLKGVDSTLKIQPAKLEDSAVYLCASSRGTSGRETQYFGPGTRLLVL.

This rearrangement joins TRBV2 to TRBJ1-1; no clear D. Trimming cost V 4 bases and J 5 bases, with 14 bases left between them. CDR3 size: 14 residues. CDR1 is SNHLY, CDR2 FYNNEI, per germline. The CDR3 region has the DNA TGTGCCAGCAGTGGCTCTAGGGTTACAACTGAAGCTTTCTTT. Its translation is CASSGSRVTTEAFF.

The V gene is TRBV6-4, the J gene TRBJ2-2; D is undetermined. Germline loops: CDR1 MRHNA, CDR2 SNTAGT. With 5 bases removed from V and 4 bases from J, the gap between germline ends came to 8 bases. This CDR3 spans 13 amino acids. Written as DNA, the CDR3 is TGTGCCAGCAGTAAGGACCTCACCGGGGAGCTGTTTTTT. Amino acid sequence: CASSKDLTGELFF.

As regards this clonotype: A much larger clone differs by one base, so this may be a read error. The chain employs TRBV6-2 or TRBV6-3 and TRBJ2-2, with D unresolved. CDR3 length: 12 amino acids. Trimming cost V 8 bases and J 6 bases, with 10 bases left between them. CDR1 MNHEY and CDR2 SVGEGT come from the germline V gene. CDR3 DNA: TGTGCCAGCCTCCCGTACTCCGGGGAGCTGTTTTTT. This translates into CASLPYSGELFF.

This clonotype was observed a handful of times. The chain combines TRBV3-1 with TRBJ2-7, with D possibly matching TRBD1 (5 bases). Trimming left V 3 bases short and J 7 bases short, with 10 bases between. This CDR3 has 12 amino acids. Germline lookup yields CDR1 LGHDT and CDR2 YNNKEL (reference sequence). CDR3 amino acids: CASSHRGGEQYF. CDR3 nucleotide sequence: TGTGCCAGCAGCCATAGGGGTGGTGAGCAGTACTTC.

This clonotype came up many times. The chain carries TRBV27 and TRBJ2-7; no clear D gene. The CDR3 runs to 14 residues. V lost 6 bases and J 0 bases, leaving 12 bases between the germline ends. The germline gives CDR1 MNHEY, CDR2 SMNVEV (reference sequence). The CDR3 protein is CASRPLGTSYEQYF. The CDR3 nucleotides are TGTGCCAGCAGGCCGCTTGGTACCTCCTACGAGCAGTACTTC.

This clonotype was observed a few times. The chain recombines TRBV4-2 with TRBJ2-2; 9 positions match TRBD2. The CDR3 has 16 residues. The junction had 7 bases not matched to a gene; V was cut back by 4 bases and J by 4 bases. CDR1 LGHNA and CDR2 YNFKEQ come from the germline V gene. This chain's CDR3 is CASSLELAGSTGELFF. The CDR3, as DNA: TGTGCCAGCAGCCTTGAGCTAGCGGGAAGCACCGGGGAGCTGTTTTTT.

This clonotype was observed a single time. Its ends do not fully match the called genes, so a read error is possible. The chain combines TRBV4-3 with TRBJ2-7, with 9 bases that match TRBD2. Looked up from germline, CDR1 is LGHNA and CDR2 is YSLEER. The CDR3 consists of 15 residues. The CDR3 spells CASSQDSGSSYEQDF. The CDR3, as DNA: TGCGCCAGCAGCCAAGATAGCGGGAGCTCCTACGAGCAGGACTTC.

For the CDR3, the DNA is TGCAGTGCCACCCGGGCTAGCGGGGGGCAAGAGACCCAGTACTTC. Residues: CSATRASGGQETQYF. This rearrangement joins TRBV20-1 to TRBJ2-5; TRBD2 agrees at 11 bases. With V trimmed by 6 bases and J by 2 bases, 8 bases remained unmatched. The CDR3 is made up of 15 amino acids. Germline V gene sequence: CDR1 DFQATT, CDR2 SNEGSKA (reference sequence).

The chain employs TRBV20-1 and TRBJ2-3; 8 nucleotides match TRBD1. The germline V gene has CDR1 DFQATT and CDR2 SNEGSKA (reference sequence). The CDR3 has 14 amino acids. V was clipped by 6 bases and J by 3 bases; unmatched bases: 8. Here the CDR3 DNA reads TGCAGTGCACCGGACAGGGTGCTGACAGATACGCAGTATTTT. Encoded protein: CSAPDRVLTDTQYF.

In this sample, this clonotype turned up a few times. The genes are TRBV5-4 and TRBJ1-1; 7 nucleotides agree with TRBD1. Germline CDR1 and CDR2: SGHNT and YYREEE (reference sequence). The trim removed 7 bases at V and 1 base at J, leaving 13 bases unmatched. This CDR3 region has 16 residues. This chain's CDR3 is CASVTDRENQNTEAFF. The CDR3 DNA sequence: TGTGCCAGCGTCACCGACAGGGAAAACCAGAACACTGAAGCTTTCTTT.

The rearrangement uses TRBV10-3 and TRBJ2-2; no firm D call. CDR1 and CDR2 from the germline V gene are ENHRY and SYGVKD. Trimming removed 6 bases at V and 0 bases at J, with 17 bases between. The CDR3 loop spans 17 amino acids. CDR3 nucleotide sequence: TGTGCCATCAGGATCATGGACGGCCCGTCGAACACCGGGGAGCTGTTTTTT. This encodes CAIRIMDGPSNTGELFF.

A few counts support this clonotype. This rearrangement joins TRBV20-1 to TRBJ2-7; the D gene is possibly TRBD2 (6 bases). Per the germline V gene, CDR1 is DFQATT and CDR2 is SNEGSKA (reference sequence). V lost 5 bases, J lost 7 bases, and 15 bases lay in between. This CDR3 has 12 amino acids. The CDR3 DNA follows: TGCAGTGCTTCATGGGAGGAAAGGGAGCAGTACTTC. It encodes CSASWEEREQYF.

This chain connects TRBV12-3 or TRBV12-4 to TRBJ1-2; 11 bases line up with TRBD1. The V segment lost 5 bases and the J segment 11 bases; nucleotides outside the gene matches: 7. This CDR3 spans 13 amino acids. The chain's CDR3 is CASSPRDRGTYTF. CDR3 DNA sequence: TGTGCCAGCAGTCCCCGGGACAGGGGGACGTACACCTTC.